A single sample is the source of the 15 T cell receptor beta chains below, sequenced in a study of T-cell reconstitution after alpha-beta-depleted transplantation in children listed by TCRdb under 2016. Library preparation used PCR. Sequenced using an Illumina HiSeq 2500. To normalize quantification of the TCRbeta repertoire, the TCR libraries were built with molecular barcoding that relied on unique molecular identifiers. Through fastp at Q25 and MiXCR, TCRdb rebuilt clones from the public reads, retaining in-frame beta chains. Rows are combined by CDR3 protein, so each entry shows the most common genes and DNA. The sample has around 680,000 distinct CDR3 sequences on record, around 17% of them singletons. The ten largest make up under 1.2% of the sample. The specimen comprised PBMCs from the stem cell graft donor, sampled from the stem cell graft. The receptors shown here come from a human donor who donated a stem cell graft to a child with acute myeloid leukemia.

This clonotype was observed at least ten times. The gene calls are TRBV29-1 and TRBJ2-5; the match to TRBD2 covers 8 bases. Unmatched junction bases numbered 1, after V lost 8 bases and J lost 5 bases. This CDR3 is 10 amino acids long. In germline, CDR1 is SQVTM, CDR2 ANQGSEA. CDR3 sequence reads: CSSGGETQYF. The CDR3 nucleotides read TGCAGCTCGGGAGGGGAGACCCAGTACTTC.

This clonotype was found many times. The chain employs TRBV6-6 and TRBJ1-1, with D unclear. Trimming took 5 bases from V and 1 from J, leaving 8 bases between them. The CDR3 has 13 residues. From germline, CDR1 is MNHNY and CDR2 SVGAGI (reference sequence). CDR3 loop: CASSPHGNTEAFF. Here the CDR3 DNA reads TGTGCCAGCAGTCCACATGGGAACACTGAAGCTTTCTTT.

This clonotype appeared many times. The chain employs TRBV29-1 and TRBJ2-7; possibly TRBD1 for D (7 bases). V was pared by 4 bases and J by 2 bases, with 9 bases between. Per germline, CDR1 SQVTM and CDR2 ANQGSEA. The CDR3 sequence is 12 residues long. CDR3 DNA: TGCAGCGTTGGCGGGACAGCCTACGAGCAGTACTTC. It codes for CSVGGTAYEQYF.

This clonotype came up many times. This chain links TRBV20-1 with TRBJ1-6, with 10 bases that match TRBD1. The V gene's germline CDR1 is DFQATT and CDR2 SNEGSKA (reference sequence). V dropped 8 bases and J dropped 8; count of bases not matched to a gene: 3. The CDR3 contains 12 residues. CDR3 region: CSLGTGDSPLHF. In DNA form, the CDR3 reads TGCAGTCTAGGGACAGGGGATTCACCCCTCCACTTT.

There are many counts of this clonotype. The chain couples TRBV20-1 to TRBJ2-5; TRBD1 matches at 8 bases. The CDR3 is made up of 13 amino acids. J lost 5 bases, V lost 5 bases, and 7 bases had no gene match. Germline values: CDR1 DFQATT, CDR2 SNEGSKA (reference sequence). The CDR3 DNA reads as TGCAGTGCTGGACAACCAGGGGGCGAGACCCAGTACTTC. As protein: CSAGQPGGETQYF.

The chain is built from TRBV7-2 and TRBJ1-2; D call uncertain. Deletions cut 2 bases from V and 4 bases from J, with 14 bases between. The CDR3 covers 15 residues. The germline V gene encodes CDR1 SGHTA and CDR2 FQGNSA. In DNA form, the CDR3 reads TGTGCCAGCAGCTTAATGGTCCTACAAACCTATGGCTACACCTTC. Translating gives CASSLMVLQTYGYTF.

This clonotype was seen more than once but under ten times. The chain is built from TRBV3-1 and TRBJ2-2; no definite D call. V shed 1 base and J shed 6 bases, with 12 bases lying between them. The CDR3 is 15 residues long. From germline, CDR1 is LGHDT and CDR2 YNNKEL (reference sequence). The CDR3 nucleotides read TGTGCCAGCAGCCAAGTGAACTATCGGTCCGGGGAGCTGTTTTTT. Translation gives CASSQVNYRSGELFF.

The table lists this clonotype with many counts. The V and J genes are TRBV12-3 or TRBV12-4 and TRBJ2-7, with 7 bases identical to TRBD1. CDR3 length: 13 amino acids. With V trimmed by 9 bases and J by 5 bases, 10 bases remained unmatched. The DNA for the CDR3 is TGTGCCAGTCGTACAGGGGAGATGCACGAGCAGTACTTC. This translates into CASRTGEMHEQYF.

DNA for the CDR3: TGTGCCAGCAGCTTAGATCGACAGATCTATGGCTACACCTTC. Its protein is CASSLDRQIYGYTF. The V and J genes are TRBV11-2 and TRBJ1-2; D may be TRBD1 (5 bases). Germline CDR1 and CDR2: SGHAT and FQNNGV. Trimming left V 0 bases short and J 4 bases short, with 9 bases between. The CDR3 is 14 amino acids.

This clonotype was seen many times. This chain uses TRBV29-1 with TRBJ2-2; tentative D call: TRBD1 (6 bases). The germline V gene has CDR1 SQVTM and CDR2 ANQGSEA. There are 16 residues in the CDR3. The V and J ends lost 6 bases and 4 bases respectively, with 21 bases between them. The CDR3 sequence is CSVEHPGHQTTGELFF. In DNA form, the CDR3 reads TGCAGCGTAGAACATCCGGGACACCAAACCACCGGGGAGCTGTTTTTT.

This clonotype appeared a few times. The gene calls are TRBV15 and TRBJ2-3; D uncertain. The CDR3 consists of 16 residues. V was shortened by 1 base and J by 0 bases, with 11 bases between the two germline ends. Germline V gene lookup returns CDR1 LNHNV and CDR2 YYDKDF (reference sequence). CDR3 DNA sequence: TGTGCCACCAGCAGAGGGGGAAGGGTGAGCACAGATACGCAGTATTTT. This gives the protein CATSRGGRVSTDTQYF.

This clonotype was picked up a small number of times. The chain is built from TRBV9 and TRBJ1-2, with TRBD1 matching 9 bases. V was clipped by 4 bases and J by 1 base; unmatched bases: 14. Per the germline V gene, CDR1 is SGDLS and CDR2 is YYNGEE. This CDR3 comprises 18 residues. This chain's CDR3 is CASSSSLRTGDYNYGYTF. The CDR3, as DNA: TGTGCCAGCAGCTCCTCCCTAAGGACAGGGGACTATAACTATGGCTACACCTTC.

As concerns this clonotype: A much larger clonotype is one base distant, so this may be a read error. The V call is TRBV7-3, the J call TRBJ2-6; TRBD2 is a possible D gene (6 bases). CDR1 is SGHTA and CDR2 is FQGTGA in the germline V gene. The CDR3 extends over 18 amino acids. This chain's CDR3 is CTSSGGQRIRSGANVLTF. The CDR3, as DNA: TGTACCAGCAGCGGAGGGCAGCGGATTCGCTCTGGGGCCAACGTCCTGACTTTC.

This clonotype occurred many times. The V call is TRBV11-1, the J call TRBJ2-7; no clear D. Deletions cut 5 bases from V and 2 bases from J, with 13 bases between. Germline V gives CDR1 SGHAT, CDR2 FQDESV (reference sequence). This CDR3 region has 14 residues. CDR3 in amino acids: CASSLTSRPYEQYF. In DNA form, the CDR3 reads TGTGCCAGCAGCCTAACCTCCAGACCCTACGAGCAGTACTTC.

There are many counts of this clonotype. The chain employs TRBV9 and TRBJ1-2; 7 positions match TRBD1. Trimming cost V 4 bases and J 4 bases; bases outside gene matches: 19. The germline gives CDR1 SGDLS, CDR2 YYNGEE. The CDR3 is 18 residues long. CDR3 amino acids: CASSLPNLTGTFLYGYTF. In DNA, the CDR3 is TGTGCCAGCAGCCTCCCTAACCTGACAGGGACCTTTCTCTATGGCTACACCTTC.